These 27 T cell receptor beta chains were all obtained from the same sample, sequenced in a study of blood T cell repertoires in COVID-19. Produced via immunoSEQ multiplex PCR; TCRdb's table is partial and in-frame only. The table includes some 100,000 clones, around 90% detected once. Sequencing used peripheral blood. The receptor source for this set is a woman aged 55-70 years with acute or convalescent COVID-19.

The J gene is TRBJ1-5, the V gene TRBV2; D gene ambiguous. The CDR3 is made up of 13 amino acids. CDR1 and CDR2 from the germline V gene are SNHLY and FYNNEI. The V and J ends lost 3 bases and 6 bases respectively, with 9 bases between them. The CDR3 nucleotides read TGTGCCAGCAGTGATAGCCTGACTCAGCCCCAGCATTTT. Translated: CASSDSLTQPQHF.

This clone was seen just once. The chain is built from TRBV4-1 and TRBJ2-3, with D possibly matching TRBD2 (6 bases). CDR1 is MGHRA and CDR2 is YSYEKL in the germline V gene. Trimming took off 2 bases at V and 2 bases at J, with 17 bases between the two ends. The CDR3 runs to 17 residues. CDR3 DNA: TGCGCCAGCAGCCAACCCTTTCGGGACTTTCACACAGATACGCAGTATTTT. Protein product: CASSQPFRDFHTDTQYF.

This clone was seen once. V is TRBV4-1 and J is TRBJ1-2, with D possibly matching TRBD1 (5 bases). Germline assignment: CDR1 MGHRA and CDR2 YSYEKL. This CDR3 spans 17 amino acids. Trimming removed 6 bases at V and 1 base at J, with 21 bases between. This CDR3 reads CASRPGVQTGNNYGYTF. In nucleotides, the CDR3 is TGCGCCAGCAGGCCGGGGGTCCAAACCGGTAATAACTATGGCTACACCTTC.

The chain joins TRBV5-1 to TRBJ2-5; 12 bases agree with TRBD2. V trimming: 4 bases; J trimming: 5 bases; junction bases outside the gene matches: 9. Germline lookup yields CDR1 SGHRS and CDR2 YFSETQ. The CDR3 sequence is 16 residues long. In nucleotides, the CDR3 is TGCGCCAGCAGCACCTCTAGCGGGAGGGCCTGGGAGACCCAGTACTTC. This sequence encodes CASSTSSGRAWETQYF.

The table lists this clone with a few counts. The chain joins TRBV6-5 to TRBJ1-6; D ambiguous. In germline, CDR1 is MNHEY, CDR2 SVGAGI. CDR3 length: 16 residues. V shed 2 bases and J shed 0 bases, with 8 bases lying between them. CDR3 loop: CASSYAWSSYNSPLHF. The CDR3 coding sequence is TGTGCCAGCAGTTACGCCTGGAGCTCCTATAATTCACCCCTCCACTTT.

This rearrangement joins TRBV21-1 to TRBJ2-5; whether TRBD2, the table's D call, matches the DNA was not checked. TRBV21-1 is termed a pseudogene. This CDR3 contains 14 residues. The chain's CDR3 is CASEGGARGETQYF. The CDR3 DNA follows: TGTGCCAGTGAGGGGGGGGCGCGAGGAGAGACCCAGTACTTC.

This chain links TRBV30 with TRBJ1-3; tentatively, D is TRBD1 (6 bases). The CDR3 is 12 residues long. V dropped 7 bases and J dropped 6 bases, with 13 bases sitting between them. Germline CDR1 and CDR2: GTSNPN and SVGIG (reference sequence). This chain's CDR3 is CAFGQYENTIYF. In DNA, the CDR3 is TGTGCCTTCGGACAGTACGAAAACACCATATATTTT.

This chain joins TRBV6-5 and TRBJ2-1, with TRBD2 matching 11 bases. The trim removed 5 bases at V and 5 bases at J, leaving 5 bases unmatched. This CDR3 is built from 15 residues. The germline V gene has CDR1 MNHEY and CDR2 SVGAGI. The CDR3 coding sequence is TGTGCCAGCAGTACCCCGGGACTAGCGGACAATGAGCAGTTCTTC. This gives the protein CASSTPGLADNEQFF.

In its sample, this clone was seen once. The gene calls are TRBV9 and TRBJ1-1, with TRBD1 as a possible D gene (6 bases). The V gene lost 5 bases and the J gene lost 5 bases, with 16 bases spanning the gap. The CDR3 totals 14 residues. CDR1 and CDR2 from the germline V gene are SGDLS and YYNGEE. The CDR3 is CASSGVGAGTEAFF. CDR3 DNA: TGTGCCAGCAGTGGTGTGGGGGCTGGGACTGAAGCTTTCTTT.

This chain connects TRBV9 to TRBJ1-5, with no clear D. The CDR3 covers 15 residues. Trimming took off 3 bases at V and 0 bases at J, with 10 bases between the two ends. Per germline, CDR1 SGDLS and CDR2 YYNGEE. CDR3 bases: TGTGCCAGCAGCGCCGGGGATTATAGCAATCAGCCCCAGCATTTT. It translates to CASSAGDYSNQPQHF.

The CDR3 sequence is CASSEALGHQPQHF. Written as DNA, the CDR3 is TGTGCCAGCAGTGAAGCCCTGGGCCATCAGCCCCAGCATTTT. This chain joins TRBV6-1 and TRBJ1-5; D gene uncertain. Deletions cut 0 bases from V and 5 bases from J, with 8 bases between. The CDR3 length is 14 residues. Germline CDR1 MNHNS, CDR2 SASEGT.

The chain carries TRBV20-1 and TRBJ2-7; 9 nucleotides align to TRBD2. Germline trimming cut 3 bases from V and 4 bases from J; bases unmatched to any gene: 7. CDR3 length equals 14 residues. In germline, CDR1 is DFQATT, CDR2 SNEGSKA (reference sequence). The CDR3 protein is CSASGGRAAYEQYF. CDR3 in DNA: TGCAGTGCTAGTGGCGGGAGGGCCGCTTACGAGCAGTACTTC.

This clone was seen a handful of times. The chain couples TRBV6-5 to TRBJ1-5; D unresolved. CDR3 length: 15 residues. Trimming left V 11 bases short and J 0 bases short, with 17 bases between. Germline assignment: CDR1 MNHEY and CDR2 SVGAGI. The CDR3 reads CAVGVGQASNQPQHF. CDR3 coding DNA: TGTGCCGTCGGGGTAGGTCAAGCTAGCAATCAGCCCCAGCATTTT.

The chain combines TRBV19 with TRBJ2-2; TRBD1 might be the D (6 bases). Per the germline V gene, CDR1 is LNHDA and CDR2 is SQIVND (reference sequence). V was trimmed by 6 bases and J by 2 bases, leaving 13 bases between them. This CDR3 is 15 amino acids long. CDR3 nucleotide sequence: TGTGCCAGTAGACAGGGATTACTTAACACCGGGGAGCTGTTTTTT. Translation: CASRQGLLNTGELFF.

The V and J genes are TRBV15 and TRBJ2-2; TRBD2 might be the D (5 bases). CDR1 is LNHNV, CDR2 YYDKDF, per germline (reference sequence). V lost 3 bases, J lost 0 bases, and 11 bases lay in between. The CDR3 spans 16 residues. The DNA of the CDR3 is TGTGCCACCAGCAGCTCGTGGGGAGCGAACACCGGGGAGCTGTTTTTT. This translates into CATSSSWGANTGELFF.

J is TRBJ2-3 and V is TRBV5-6, with 10 bases fitting TRBD2. This CDR3 region has 15 residues. The V and J ends lost 0 bases and 4 bases, in that order; junction bases with no gene match: 2. The germline V gene encodes CDR1 SGHDT and CDR2 YYEEEE. CDR3 coding DNA: TGTGCCAGCAGCTTGGGACTAGCGGGCTCAGATACGCAGTATTTT. Translating it yields CASSLGLAGSDTQYF.

This clone was counted once. This chain links TRBV28 with TRBJ1-1; D possibly corresponds to TRBD1 (6 bases). CDR3 length equals 14 residues. CDR1 is MDHEN, CDR2 SYDVKM, per germline. V lost 7 bases and J lost 1, with 13 bases in between. The CDR3 loop is CASTFRGQNTEAFF. The CDR3 coding sequence is TGTGCCAGCACCTTCAGGGGCCAGAACACTGAAGCTTTCTTT.

V gene TRBV19 combines with J gene TRBJ1-1; perhaps TRBD1 as D (5 bases). V lost 7 bases and J 0 bases, leaving 9 bases between the germline ends. The CDR3 is 13 amino acids. The germline V gene has CDR1 LNHDA and CDR2 SQIVND (reference sequence). The CDR3 loop reads CASKGHMNTEAFF. CDR3 nucleotide sequence: TGTGCCAGTAAGGGGCACATGAACACTGAAGCTTTCTTT.

This sequence joins TRBV7-6 and TRBJ2-5; 10 positions match TRBD1. CDR3 size: 18 residues. Germline trimming cut 4 bases from V and 2 bases from J; bases unmatched to any gene: 13. From germline, CDR1 is SGHVS and CDR2 FNYEAQ. The CDR3 is CASSSIPRTGGGQETQYF. CDR3 coding DNA: TGTGCCAGCAGCTCAATCCCCCGGACAGGGGGAGGACAAGAGACCCAGTACTTC.

This chain joins TRBV7-8 and TRBJ2-5, with D unclear. The germline V gene encodes CDR1 SGHVS and CDR2 FQNEAQ. The CDR3 has 14 amino acids. With 5 bases removed from V and 3 bases from J, the gap between germline ends came to 13 bases. The DNA of the CDR3 is TGTGCCAGCAGCAAAAGAGGCACCGAAGAGACCCAGTACTTC. This encodes CASSKRGTEETQYF.

The rearrangement links TRBV27 to TRBJ1-4; no clear D. There are 14 residues in the CDR3. Germline CDR1 MNHEY, CDR2 SMNVEV (reference sequence). V dropped 6 bases and J dropped 3 bases, with 11 bases sitting between them. CDR3 bases: TGTGCCAGCAGATCCTCCCGTCCTAATGAAAAACTGTTTTTT. As protein: CASRSSRPNEKLFF.

The chain couples TRBV6-5 to TRBJ2-5; 9 bases line up with TRBD1. Germline assignment: CDR1 MNHEY and CDR2 SVGAGI. The junction had 9 bases not matched to a gene; V was cut back by 5 bases and J by 5 bases. CDR3 length: 15 amino acids. The CDR3 nucleotides are TGTGCCAGCAGTCCAACAGGGGGCAGGCAGGAGACCCAGTACTTC. This codes for CASSPTGGRQETQYF.

A word on this clone: Germline is not matched at one junction end, which may reflect a read error. J is TRBJ1-1 and V is TRBV19; tentatively, D is TRBD1 (5 bases). CDR3 size: 14 residues. Per germline, CDR1 LNHDA and CDR2 SQIVND (reference sequence). The CDR3 loop is CASNIPGANTEAFF. CDR3 nucleotides: TGTGCCAGTAATATACCTGGGGCGAACACTGAAGCTTTCTTT.

This chain links TRBV9 with TRBJ2-6; D gene uncertain. Germline V CDR1 and CDR2: SGDLS, YYNGEE. Deletions cut 0 bases from V and 0 bases from J, with 7 bases between. The CDR3 runs to 16 residues. The CDR3 DNA follows: TGTGCCAGCAGCGTAGCGGGTAACTCTGGGGCCAACGTCCTGACTTTC. Its protein product is CASSVAGNSGANVLTF.

The genes are TRBV6-1 and TRBJ1-2; 7 bases map to TRBD1. V dropped 2 bases and J dropped 8; count of bases not matched to a gene: 5. Germline V lookup: CDR1 MNHNS, CDR2 SASEGT. CDR3 size: 13 residues. CDR3 coding DNA: TGTGCCAGCAGTGAATACCAGGGGGTGGGCTACACCTTC. It translates to CASSEYQGVGYTF.

The CDR3: CASSPTSGISYEQYF. The CDR3 DNA reads as TGTGCCAGCAGTCCTACTAGCGGTATATCCTACGAGCAGTACTTC. The chain employs TRBV6-5 and TRBJ2-7; 8 bases map to TRBD2. With 5 bases clipped from V and 1 base from J, the junction kept 7 bases outside the gene matches. The germline V gene encodes CDR1 MNHEY and CDR2 SVGAGI. This CDR3 region has 15 residues.

The chain is built from TRBV3-1 (or the pseudogene TRBV3-2) and TRBJ1-6; 7 positions match TRBD1. The V gene's germline CDR1 is LGHDT and CDR2 YNNKEL (reference sequence). The CDR3 totals 14 residues. J was trimmed by 10 bases and V by 1 base; bases with no gene match: 4. CDR3 sequence: CASSQGQGWSPLHF. CDR3 coding DNA: TGTGCCAGCAGCCAAGGACAGGGTTGGTCACCCCTCCACTTT.